This section outlines one TCR beta chain sequence together with its context. This clone was detected many times. Its cognate antigen has yet to be identified. No base quality information exists; no much larger clone differs at one position. Libraries were constructed by PCR. Sequencing took place on an Illumina HiSeq 4000. High-throughput sequencing was used to profile the TCR beta-chain CDR3 region of every patient. Per the authors' processing: The researchers built a classifier to tell apart papillary thyroid cancer patients with distant metastasis, based on CDR3 differences among clinicopathological groups. The Shannon index was used to assess repertoire diversity, and the Morisita-Horn index was used to assess tumor-blood repertoire similarity. The raw public data were reprocessed by TCRdb itself: fastp quality trimming at Q25, MiXCR clonotype calling, in-frame beta chains only. The V and J calls, along with clone size, are taken from TCRdb and not from the paper's own processing. Recorded for this sample are 11,000 or so clones; around 30% of them occurred a single time. Clones ranked in the top ten supply about a fifth of the sample.

No treatment had been received by any patient before thyroid surgery. The study retrospectively analysed patient clinical samples collected from the early 2010s to the late 2010s using T-cell receptor beta sequencing. There are 15 amino acids in the CDR3, from cysteine to phenylalanine inclusive. Only the CDR3 portion is preserved as DNA: 45 bases, with reading frame beginning at the first base. The germline V gene (reference sequence) sets CDR1 to DFQATT and CDR2 to SNEGSKA. V is shortened by 0 bases, J by 8 bases, and the region joining them spans 16 bases. The sample originates from a study of metastatic and nonmetastatic thyroid tumors (dated by TCRdb to the early 2020s). For the wider study: For patients with malignant and with benign thyroid disease, the researchers compared repertoires between peripheral blood samples and tumor or nodule tissue samples.

The research as a whole found: TCR beta diversity was reported as significantly higher in malignant tumors than in benign nodules, in both blood and tumor samples.

The rearranged chain carries TRBV20-1 and TRBJ1-4; TRBD1 could be the D gene, as 5 bases match. The receptor comes from a male donor with papillary thyroid cancer or a benign thyroid nodule (not recorded which). Some clones in this sample may be carry-over from other donors' samples. Sequencing used adjacent normal tissue. The DNA sequence is as follows: TGCAGTGCTAGAGAGTCCCAGGACATCGGCGAAAAACTGTTTTTT. It translates as CSARESQDIGEKLFF.